What follows are 10 T cell receptor beta chains derived from one specimen sequenced in a study of regulatory T cells in long-lasting Graves disease. Arm-PCR with iRepertoire HTBI primers amplified the CDR3 regions for these TCR beta libraries. TCRdb used MiXCR to reprocess the multiplex PCR reads, holding one entry per CDR3 protein. Of fewer than 550,000 distinct CDR3 sequences in the sample, roughly 15% were seen once. The time point denotes: newly diagnosed GD, antithyroid drugs for less than 3 months. Extracted PBMC RNA gave rise to the TCR library. Another study also made use of these data, one on T cells in Graves' hyperthyroidism and ophthalmopathy.

The sample consisted of peripheral blood mononuclear cells (PBMCs), taken at new diagnosis, from a patient treated with antithyroid drugs. The receptors come from a woman younger than 30 with Graves disease.

Turning to this clonotype: A read error is possible here, since a much larger clone lies one base away. Given the absence of the conserved phenylalanine or tryptophan at the CDR3 end, a read error is likely. The chain combines TRBV13 with TRBJ2-3, with D uncertain. Germline CDR1 reads PRHDT; CDR2 reads FYEKMQ (reference sequence). This CDR3 is 13 amino acids long. Trimming left V 4 bases short and J 11 bases short, with 16 bases between. In DNA, the CDR3 is TGTGCCAGCAGCTCATCCGATAAAGGCTTGCAGTATCTT. Its translation: CASSSSDKGLQYL.

This clonotype was counted at least ten times. The genes are TRBV28 and TRBJ2-7; perhaps TRBD2 as D (6 bases). Germline-derived CDR1 and CDR2 are MDHEN and SYDVKM. The CDR3 length is 15 residues. The ends were cut back, 4 bases at V and 2 bases at J, with 15 bases in the middle. The CDR3 reads CASSSPHGGPYEQYF. CDR3 DNA sequence: TGTGCCAGCAGTTCCCCACACGGGGGACCCTACGAGCAGTACTTC.

Only a few counts were recorded for this clonotype. The chain carries TRBV30 and TRBJ2-7; 9 bases are a match to TRBD2. CDR1 is GTSNPN and CDR2 is SVGIG in the germline V gene (reference sequence). This CDR3 spans 17 amino acids. J gave up 0 bases and V 2 bases, and 11 bases lay outside the gene matches. This chain's CDR3 is CAWSRGLSGRSSYEQYF. The CDR3 nucleotides read TGTGCCTGGAGTCGCGGTCTAAGCGGGAGGAGCTCCTACGAGCAGTACTTC. Using reference TRBV30 and TRBJ2-7 for the parts outside the CDR3, the full variable domain is SQTIHQWPATLVQPVGSPLSLECTVEGTSNPNLYWYRQAAGRGLQLLFYSVGIGQISSEVPQNLSASRPQDRQFILSSKKLLLSDSGFYLCAWSRGLSGRSSYEQYFGPGTRLTVT.

This clonotype has ten or more counts. The J gene is TRBJ2-3, the V gene TRBV28, with 12 nucleotides matching TRBD2. CDR3 length: 17 residues. Trimming at V came to 5 bases and at J to 5 bases, leaving 11 bases not matched to a gene. The germline V gene has CDR1 MDHEN and CDR2 SYDVKM. In DNA, the CDR3 is TGTGCCAGCAGTGCCCGGACTAGCGGGACTTCCGGAGATACGCAGTATTTT. It codes for CASSARTSGTSGDTQYF.

This clonotype was counted at least ten times. The chain couples TRBV28 to TRBJ2-7; D is possibly TRBD1 (5 bases). Germline loops: CDR1 MDHEN, CDR2 SYDVKM. V was shortened by 6 bases and J by 5 bases, with 20 bases between the two germline ends. This CDR3 is built from 15 residues. CDR3 in DNA: TGTGCCAGCAGGTCCCTAAGGACATTACTTAACGAGCAGTACTTC. Translated, it gives CASRSLRTLLNEQYF.

The CDR3 coding sequence is TGTGCCAGCAGCAACAGTAACTATGGCTACACCTTC. This gives the protein CASSNSNYGYTF. The chain combines TRBV14 with TRBJ1-2; D is undetermined. This CDR3 spans 12 amino acids. Trimming left V 5 bases short and J 1 base short, with 5 bases between. Looked up from germline, CDR1 is SGHDN and CDR2 is FVKESK.

This clonotype was detected many times. The J gene is TRBJ2-7, the V gene TRBV30, with D tentatively TRBD1 (6 bases). V was shortened by 2 bases and J by 4 bases, with 9 bases between the two germline ends. Germline lookup yields CDR1 GTSNPN and CDR2 SVGIG (reference sequence). The CDR3 contains 12 residues. The CDR3 DNA sequence: TGTGCCTGGAGTTATCAGGGGTACGAGCAGTACTTC. Protein sequence: CAWSYQGYEQYF.

This clonotype was recorded at least ten times. The chain joins TRBV28 to TRBJ1-2; a possible D gene is TRBD1 (6 bases). CDR1 MDHEN and CDR2 SYDVKM come from the germline V gene. V was cut by 3 bases and J by 5 bases, with 13 bases left in between. The CDR3 length is 14 residues. CDR3 amino acids: CASSFGQRLYGYTF. DNA of the CDR3: TGTGCCAGCAGTTTCGGACAGCGCCTATATGGCTACACCTTC.

This clonotype was seen a handful of times. The chain employs TRBV28 and TRBJ2-7; tentatively, D is TRBD1 (6 bases). V was trimmed by 6 bases and J by 3 bases, leaving 9 bases between them. Germline V lookup: CDR1 MDHEN, CDR2 SYDVKM. The CDR3 covers 12 residues. The CDR3 nucleotides read TGTGCCAGCAGCGGACAGTACTACGAGCAGTACTTC. Translating gives CASSGQYYEQYF. The full variable domain, in which reference TRBV28 and TRBJ2-7 provide the parts outside the CDR3, is DVKVTQSSRYLVKRTGEKVFLECVQDMDHENMFWYRQDPGLGLRLIYFSYDVKMKEKGDIPEGYSVSREKKERFSLILESASTNQTSMYLCASSGQYYEQYFGPGTRLTVT.

This clonotype has only a few counts. The chain links TRBV4-2 to TRBJ2-1; D may be TRBD1 (6 bases). V lost 4 bases and J lost 0, with 10 bases in between. The CDR3 is 15 amino acids. CDR1 and CDR2 from the germline V gene are LGHNA and YNFKEQ. This CDR3 reads CASSRDKNSYNEQFF. Written as DNA, the CDR3 is TGTGCCAGCAGCCGGGACAAGAACTCCTACAATGAGCAGTTCTTC.